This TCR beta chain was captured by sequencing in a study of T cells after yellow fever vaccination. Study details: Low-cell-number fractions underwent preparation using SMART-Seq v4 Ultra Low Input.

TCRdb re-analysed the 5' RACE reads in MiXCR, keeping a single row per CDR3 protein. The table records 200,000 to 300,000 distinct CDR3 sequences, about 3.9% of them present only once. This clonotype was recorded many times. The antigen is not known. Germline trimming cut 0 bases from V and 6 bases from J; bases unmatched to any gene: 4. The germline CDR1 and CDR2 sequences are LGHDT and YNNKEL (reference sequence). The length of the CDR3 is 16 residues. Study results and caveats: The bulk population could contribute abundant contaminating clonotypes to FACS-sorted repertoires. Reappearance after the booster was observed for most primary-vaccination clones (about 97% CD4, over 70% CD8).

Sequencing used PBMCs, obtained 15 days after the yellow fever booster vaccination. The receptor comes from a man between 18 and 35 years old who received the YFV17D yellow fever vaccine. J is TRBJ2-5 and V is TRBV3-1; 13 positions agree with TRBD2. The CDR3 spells CASSQDTGLAGQTQYF. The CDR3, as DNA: TGTGCCAGCAGCCAAGATACGGGACTAGCGGGACAGACCCAGTACTTC.